This T cell receptor (beta chain) was recorded in a study of cytomegalovirus exposure and HLA in healthy donors (dated by TCRdb to 2015 to 2018). Regarding the research as a whole: According to an earlier analysis of 450 to 650 of the donors, roughly 180 million T cells yielded 120 million or so unique TCR beta sequences and about 300 Gb of sequence data. An early release that covered 500 to 800 HLA-typed donors contained about 290 gigabases of sequencing data and tens of millions of unique TCR sequences. The genetic ancestry cluster associated with self-reported Caucasian donors included over 65% of the 350 to 500 genotyped donors. The study aimed to test whether cataloging public T cell receptors could reveal signatures of past pathogen exposure. Using immunosequencing, the study profiled T cell repertoires from 500 to 800 subjects and related those repertoires to cytomegalovirus serostatus. Besides the first cohort of about 730 subjects, a separate validation cohort made up of 90 to 150 different subjects was used. High-throughput TCR immunosequencing, statistical association of individual TCRs with disease status, and machine learning were combined to predict cytomegalovirus infection status. To study patterns of TCR occurrence, a later analysis re-analyzed previously published TCR beta repertoires from around 660 donors and added high-resolution HLA genotyping. In the later analysis, no new phenotypic data were used to find candidate immune exposures; instead, reliance was placed on TCR beta sequences and their occurrence across donors. An earlier analysis of some 500 of the donors used high-throughput TCR beta sequencing to judge whether each TCR beta V gene segment behaved as functional or pseudogenic. Alongside the repertoire data, information on donor age, sex, ethnicity and CMV serostatus was compiled. A later genetic analysis used genome-wide SNP genotypes for about 55% of the 666 donors, treating that subset as a discovery cohort. Every repertoire in the discovery cohort had been generated on one and the same sequencing platform. HLA typing covered class I and class II loci at four-digit resolution. The number of donors typed differed by locus, with 629-630 for A, B, C, DRB1 and DQB1, 522 for DQA1, over 600 for DPA1, and 472 for DPB1. Roughly five DR-DQ haplotypes were treated as single units for association and clustering because of strong linkage in the cohort. Among 398 genotyped donors of the cohort, an average of about 240,000 unique TCR beta nucleotide sequences were sequenced per donor, 15% to 20% of them non-productive.

CDR1 and CDR2 are drawn from the germline V gene: SGHDT, YYEEEE. The CDR3 starts with the cysteine, ends with the phenylalanine, and has 14 residues. Only the CDR3 region is kept as DNA, spanning 42 bases read in frame from base 1. Broad study findings and their caveats: The only immune exposure information available for the cohort was CMV serostatus. Several of the top co-occurrence clusters appeared to be linked to parvovirus B19, influenza, CMV and Epstein-Barr virus, according to a later analysis. A later analysis found that HLA-associated TCR beta chains were more clonally expanded and had lower generation probabilities than equally common non-associated chains. In an earlier analysis of approximately 590 of the donors, most TCR beta V segments were observed in productive rearrangements about 87% or about 30% of the time, broadly matching IMGT annotations. In a later genetic analysis, a missense DCLRE1C variant was associated with V-gene and J-gene trimming of TCR beta chains, and the association was replicated in an independent cohort. In both the original and validation cohorts, the classifier was reported to diagnose cytomegalovirus status with high specificity and sensitivity. A further reported finding was that TCR beta sequences accurately predicted the HLA-A and HLA-B alleles for most subjects in the first cohort. According to a later analysis, most CMV-associated TCR beta chains appeared to be HLA-restricted, and the HLA associations seemed to be driven largely by CMV exposure. According to a later analysis, TCR association rates differed among HLA loci, with DRB1 alleles showing the most associated TCRs and HLA-C alleles showing the fewest. This cohort had only TCR beta chains sequenced, and the lack of alpha or paired-chain data limited which features could be detected. Linkage disequilibrium might explain the correlated functional status among segregating V segments, but an unknown experimental factor could not be excluded. At a false discovery rate of 0.05, a later analysis linked roughly 17,000 TCR beta sequences to specific HLA alleles. Three of the identified cytomegalovirus-associated TCR beta chains were confirmed in vitro to be specific for cytomegalovirus antigens. Most TCR sequences were observed very rarely across donors, whereas some public TCRs were present in many individuals. A cluster of highly shared sequence variants was judged likely to represent a technical artifact of the sequencing pipeline. Because some donors lacked HLA typing at each locus, the association tests relied only on the typed subset. A total of about 150 TCR beta chains were listed by the study as associated with cytomegalovirus. Assigning TCR associations to individual alleles was difficult when HLA alleles, especially DR and DQ, strongly co-occurred. About 17 rarely observed V segments, including chromosome 9 orphons, were excluded from the earlier analysis of 550 to 700 of the donors because counts were too low. Some IMGT-functional V segments, including TRBV6-2 and TRBV6-3, could not be told apart with the 87-base-pair reads, so those segments were excluded. Roughly uniform sequencing depth across donors was assumed in presence/absence analyses, although this assumption may not hold. A later genetic analysis reported fewer N-insertions in productive TCRs among donors in an Asian-associated ancestry cluster than the roughly 700-donor mean. The authors suggested that the approach could potentially be generalized to other disease states and immunological phenotypes.

Preparation of the library involved the immunoSEQ multiplex PCR assay. A mixture of 60 forward primers for TCR Vbeta segments and 13 reverse primers for TCR Jbeta segments was used in the multiplex PCR. Amplification of the CDR3 region of rearranged TCR beta genes was performed with a multiplex PCR assay on genomic DNA. The amplified TCR beta libraries were sequenced on the Illumina HiSeq System as 87-base-pair reads. Per the source publication's procedure: A later analysis tallied tens of millions of unique TCR beta chains across the 666 repertoires, and around 10 million of those chains were shared by two or more donors. A nearest-neighbor algorithm error-corrected the raw reads and collapsed the reads into unique sequences, merging closely related sequences to remove PCR and sequencing errors. V, D and J gene segments were assigned by aligning CDR3 sequences to IMGT reference sequences. For a sequence to be retained, a match of at least six nucleotides was required to both a V gene segment and a J gene segment. A rearrangement counted as productive if the CDR3 had no stop codons and remained in frame with V and J, and every other rearrangement counted as non-productive. Following IMGT convention, CDR3 was defined as the stretch from the second conserved V-encoded cysteine to the conserved J-encoded phenylalanine. In an earlier analysis of 587 of the donors, sequences lacking an unambiguous match to a single V gene segment were excluded. In an earlier analysis of some 590 of the donors, a V segment was called functional when productive rearrangements were above 56.7%, and segregating when the standard deviation between donors exceeded 5%. A statistical classification framework was built for diagnosing cytomegalovirus status from the catalog of TCR beta chain sequences. V and J gene assignment, in a later analysis, came from comparing TCR nucleotide sequences with IMGT/GENE-DB human TR gene sequences. In a later analysis, CDR3 sequences and most-parsimonious VDJ recombination scenarios were assigned using the TCRdist pipeline. In a later analysis, every TCR beta chain was defined by the combination of its CDR3 amino acid sequence and its V-gene family, and reads without a unique V-gene family were dropped. As a way to deal with suspected cross-contamination and a sequencing artifact, a later analysis dropped approximately 590 nucleotide sequences that were highly shared and had low generation probability. In a later analysis, a clonal expansion index for each public chain was calculated from normalized within-repertoire ranks of inferred template counts. A later analysis computed generation probabilities with a VDJ recombination model fitted to out-of-frame rearrangements, and checked the results against IGoR. Hypergeometric tests were used in a later analysis to score TCR-TCR, TCR-HLA and TCR-CMV co-occurrence, with a repertoire-size bias correction applied to the TCR pairs. To estimate false discovery rates, a later analysis permuted the HLA or CMV assignments 20 times. A later analysis grouped co-occurring TCRs with DBSCAN, adding TCRdist sequence similarity when clustering within HLA-allele-positive subsets. Repertoires with fewer than 30,000 or more than 120,000 public chains were left out of co-occurrence clustering, as were a few repertoires with anomalous nucleotide sharing. Here the immuneACCESS table is served through TCRdb, limited to in-frame sequences with V and J called. Missing clones are a known gap in these copies; in checked studies unresolved V genes cover under half, and the rest lacks a known reason. Clone size and V and J calls were adopted from that table, with D and trimming inferred from the DNA. For this sample there are 150,000 to 200,000 clones; roughly 84% appear just once. The top ten constitute roughly 1.5% of the sample.

About this clone itself: The clone's antigen remains unknown. Base qualities were left out, and no much larger clone turns up one base away.

The cohort comprised approximately 700 healthy bone marrow donors. Cohort members were all nominally healthy when sampled, although unrecorded immune exposures were likely present. The donor was CMV seronegative and belonged to the group of 350 or so seronegative cohort members. Every donor gave a peripheral blood sample, and the peripheral blood mononuclear cells from that sample were used for TCR beta sequencing. Genomic DNA was extracted from the blood cell samples with the Qiagen DNeasy Blood Extraction Kit. Recombination connected TRBV5-6 to TRBJ2-5; 10 central bases correspond to TRBD1. The J call is doubtful: the DNA matches TRBJ2-7 better. Sample: PBMCs. The TCR was taken from a male donor in good health and CMV-seronegative. The DNA is TGTGCCAGCAGCTGGACGACAGGGGGCTCCGAGCAGTACTTC. The resulting protein is CASSWTTGGSEQYF.